This TCR beta chain appears in the sequencing data of a study of Graves' ophthalmopathy and Graves' hyperthyroidism. Pregnancy or lactation, uncontrolled infections and other autoimmune diseases were grounds for excluding patients. A roughly 10 ml volume of fresh peripheral blood provided the PBMCs. Regarding the study as a whole: Blood also harbored most expanded thyroid clonotypes above 0.001 frequency.

Notes on this clonotype: What it recognizes is unknown.

The CDR3 length is 15 residues. Trimming pared 0 bases from V and 6 bases from J, leaving 12 bases between. In germline, CDR1 is MGHRA, CDR2 YSYEKL. As the template, RNA transcripts were used to amplify TCR beta CDR3 regions. After a first-round RT-PCR with HTBI primers, a second-round multiplex PCR was run. A single record per CDR3 protein comes from TCRdb applying MiXCR to the multiplex PCR reads. This table holds roughly 700,000 distinct CDR3 sequences, roughly 40% found once. The rearrangement joins TRBV4-1 to TRBJ1-5; no definite D call. Source material: peripheral blood. This receptor was obtained from an adult man with Graves' ophthalmopathy. The CDR3 coding sequence is TGCGCCAGCAGCCAAGAGGCTCAACCCCGTCAGCCCCAGCATTTT. It specifies CASSQEAQPRQPQHF.